This TCR beta chain stems from a study of OX40 agonist ivuxolimab in advanced cancers. Background on the whole study: The costimulatory receptor OX40 (CD134) was targeted by ivuxolimab, a fully human IgG2 agonistic monoclonal antibody. In the dose-escalation cohort, 82.7% of patients were male, and the mean age was approximately 60 years, with a range of roughly 20 to 80. Intravenous ivuxolimab was administered to patients every 2 weeks at six dose levels: 0.01, 0.1, 0.3, 1.5, 3 and 10 mg/kg. Patients were allowed to have had prior anti-PD-1, anti-PD-L1 or anti-CTLA-4 therapy, and 40% of the dose-escalation patients had been treated with checkpoint inhibitors. Among the roughly 52 dose-escalation patients, 19 had hepatocellular carcinoma, approximately 15 melanoma, 9 renal cell carcinoma and 9 head and neck cancer. Partial responses occurred in three dose-escalation patients: two with cutaneous melanoma and one with hepatocellular carcinoma. The paper describes the monotherapy dose-escalation part (N of about 52 patients) of the phase I trial of ivuxolimab. Peripheral TCRbeta sequencing aimed to test whether ivuxolimab altered TCR sequence diversity and caused clonal T-cell expansion. On the study overall, not on this receptor specifically: Clonal expansion of both CD4+ and CD8+ blood T cells was observed from baseline to week 6 at doses 0.1 to 3.0 mg/kg. After ivuxolimab, expanded clones were on average more numerous among CD8+ T cells than among CD4+ T cells. Antigen specificity was not determined for the clonally expanded peripheral T cells. Partial responders in the 0.1-3.0 mg/kg groups had among the lowest normalized peripheral clonal expansion, especially among CD8+ T cells. Low levels of normalized T-cell clonal expansion were also shown by some nonresponding patients.

To sequence the TCRbeta CDR3 region, genomic DNA was isolated from the sorted cells. The immunoSEQ Assay was used for sequencing of TCRbeta CDR3 regions. TCRdb took over this immuneACCESS table, retaining in-frame rearrangements with V and J assigned. Such tables are incomplete; in checked studies, under half of the missing clones stem from an unresolved V gene, and the remainder is unexplained. The sample data list approximately 76,000 clones, and 65% to 90% of these were observed just once. Of the sample, approximately 0.63% is held by the ten largest clones. After removal of 0 bases from V and 4 bases from J, the junction retains 11 bases not matched to a gene. The germline V gene provides CDR1 LGHNA and CDR2 YSLEER. CDR3 length: 18 amino acids, cysteine to phenylalanine. Just CDR3 DNA is preserved here, 54 bases in frame from base 1. Comment on this clone: No cognate antigen has been identified for it. No per-base quality is available; no much larger clone lies one base away.

Patients with a history of autoimmune disease or receiving systemic immunosuppression were excluded from the trial. Peripheral blood for TCR sequencing was collected from all dose cohorts at baseline, on cycle 4 day 1, and on cycle 7 day 1. The samples were drawn from a first-in-human, open-label, multicenter phase I dose-escalation trial of ivuxolimab. The trial enrolled adults with locally advanced or metastatic head and neck squamous cell, hepatocellular, melanoma or renal cell carcinoma. Before TCR sequencing, CD4+ T cells and CD8+ T cells were sorted from peripheral blood as separate populations.

The rearranged chain carries TRBV4-3 and TRBJ2-7; TRBD2 lines up with 11 middle nucleotides. This receptor was obtained from an adult with an advanced solid tumor such as melanoma, head and neck, liver or kidney cancer. The sample here was CD4+ or CD8+ T cells sorted from blood, taken in a trial of the OX40 agonist ivuxolimab. The CDR3 has the sequence CASSQDASGGRGKYEQYF. The DNA sequence reads TGCGCCAGCAGCCAAGATGCTAGCGGGGGGCGGGGGAAATACGAGCAGTACTTC.